The entry below describes one TCR beta chain. Antigen: not known. The sample is drawn from a study of T-cell reconstitution after alpha-beta-depleted transplantation in children. Study-wide points: In patients about two months after transplant, alpha-beta T cells reportedly arose from several hundred expanded graft clones.

The CDR3 consists of 14 residues. Trimming cost V 10 bases and J 1 base, with 14 bases left between them. Per germline, CDR1 KGHDR and CDR2 SFDVKD. Preparation of the TCRbeta library was carried out with unique molecular identifiers. TCRdb reprocessed the PCR reads with MiXCR, giving one entry per CDR3 protein. This sample has approximately 1,000,000 distinct CDR3 sequences, with roughly 29% found just once. The chain has TRBV24-1 and TRBJ2-3; no clear D gene. The sequence was obtained from a boy under two years old who had a stem cell transplant for SCID, so the T cells may come from the graft donor. Sequencing used PBMCs, mostly from graft donor cells, obtained 360 days after TCRalphabeta/CD19-depleted stem cell transplant. This CDR3 reads CATGGSRRTDTQYF. DNA for the CDR3: TGTGCCACAGGCGGTAGCAGACGCACAGATACGCAGTATTTT.